These T cell receptor beta chains were read from a single sample in a study of blood T cell repertoires in COVID-19. Generated by immunoSEQ multiplex PCR, the TCRdb table keeps only in-frame clones and is missing some. The sample carries fewer than 250,000 clones, roughly 86% recorded once. The material sequenced was peripheral blood. The source is a man aged 50 to 60 with acute or convalescent COVID-19. Both conserved end residues are trimmed from each CDR3. Fields, in order: D gene, V gene, CDR3 protein. The D gene is left open where the match is weak.

d_gene: NA
v_gene: TRBV12-3/TRBV12-4
CDR3aa: ASNRAGGVSYT

d_gene: NA
v_gene: TRBV3-1/TRBV3-2
CDR3aa: ASSHPETNYEQY

d_gene: NA
v_gene: TRBV29-1
CDR3aa: SAKDSHSGTEAF

d_gene: NA
v_gene: TRBV19
CDR3aa: ASRYLSVNQPQH

d_gene: NA
v_gene: TRBV15
CDR3aa: ATSRDIGSGISYEQY

d_gene: NA
v_gene: TRBV6-5
CDR3aa: ASKAFSGNTIY

d_gene: TRBD1
v_gene: TRBV2
CDR3aa: ASREQGAGETQY

d_gene: TRBD1
v_gene: TRBV7-3
CDR3aa: ASSSGLTGGRTGELF

d_gene: NA
v_gene: TRBV7-3
CDR3aa: ASSLAGGSTDTQY

d_gene: NA
v_gene: TRBV19
CDR3aa: ASRPGHTNTEAF

d_gene: TRBD1
v_gene: TRBV29-1
CDR3aa: SVPLTGPNEQF

d_gene: NA
v_gene: TRBV19
CDR3aa: ASSIGGINYEQY

d_gene: TRBD1
v_gene: TRBV24-1
CDR3aa: ASRTGTSYEQY

d_gene: NA
v_gene: TRBV7-8
CDR3aa: ASSLGEGVEQY

d_gene: TRBD2
v_gene: TRBV9
CDR3aa: ASSVGGRANEQF

d_gene: TRBD1
v_gene: TRBV19
CDR3aa: ASSQGGRGLFTEAF

d_gene: TRBD1
v_gene: TRBV11-2
CDR3aa: ASSLGQGYYGYT

d_gene: TRBD2
v_gene: TRBV6-4
CDR3aa: ASSEGPASGTDTQY

d_gene: TRBD1
v_gene: TRBV5-5
CDR3aa: ASSLVQGAYGYT

d_gene: NA
v_gene: TRBV10-3
CDR3aa: AISDTGLSGHEQY

d_gene: NA
v_gene: TRBV3-1/TRBV3-2
CDR3aa: ASSSSNQETQY

d_gene: NA
v_gene: TRBV9
CDR3aa: ASSTDLYNEQF

d_gene: NA
v_gene: TRBV27
CDR3aa: ASSLWASSYEQY

d_gene: NA
v_gene: TRBV2
CDR3aa: ASTVGEVDLGF

d_gene: NA
v_gene: TRBV5-4
CDR3aa: ASRAATNEKLF

d_gene: NA
v_gene: TRBV27
CDR3aa: ASSLQGSYNSPLH

d_gene: NA
v_gene: TRBV4-2
CDR3aa: ASSQAPGVGNSPLH

d_gene: TRBD1
v_gene: TRBV30
CDR3aa: AWSVDFTGDSPLH

d_gene: NA
v_gene: TRBV18
CDR3aa: ASSPPARIGTEAF

d_gene: NA
v_gene: TRBV5-4
CDR3aa: ASSHGGPSYEQY

d_gene: TRBD1
v_gene: TRBV5-6
CDR3aa: ASSRARQGATEQY

d_gene: NA
v_gene: TRBV7-9
CDR3aa: ASSLPGVGTNTGELF

d_gene: TRBD2
v_gene: TRBV25-1
CDR3aa: ASSEASGSDEQF

d_gene: TRBD1
v_gene: TRBV6-5
CDR3aa: ASRTGGGQPQH

d_gene: TRBD1
v_gene: TRBV6-5
CDR3aa: ASSLRGQSREKLF

d_gene: TRBD1
v_gene: TRBV7-2
CDR3aa: ASSRDRSYGYT